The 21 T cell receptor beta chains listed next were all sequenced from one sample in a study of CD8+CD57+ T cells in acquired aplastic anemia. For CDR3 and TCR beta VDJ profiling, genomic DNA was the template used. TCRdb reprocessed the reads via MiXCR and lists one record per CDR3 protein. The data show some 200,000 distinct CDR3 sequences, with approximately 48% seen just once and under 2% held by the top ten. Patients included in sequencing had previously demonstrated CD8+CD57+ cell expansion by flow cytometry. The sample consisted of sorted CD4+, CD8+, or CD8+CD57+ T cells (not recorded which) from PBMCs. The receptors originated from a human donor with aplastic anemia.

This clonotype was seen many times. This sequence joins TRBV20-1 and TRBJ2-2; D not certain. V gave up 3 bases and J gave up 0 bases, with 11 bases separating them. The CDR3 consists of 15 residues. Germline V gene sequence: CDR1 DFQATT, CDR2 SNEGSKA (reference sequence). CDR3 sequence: CSARPPVPNTGELFF. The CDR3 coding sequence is TGCAGTGCTAGGCCCCCGGTTCCGAACACCGGGGAGCTGTTTTTT.

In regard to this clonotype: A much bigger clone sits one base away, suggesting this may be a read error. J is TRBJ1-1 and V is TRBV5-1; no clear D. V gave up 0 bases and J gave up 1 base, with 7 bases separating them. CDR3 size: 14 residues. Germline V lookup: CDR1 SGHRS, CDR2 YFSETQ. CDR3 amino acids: CASSLAPANTEAFF. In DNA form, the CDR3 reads TGCGCCAGCAGCTTGGCCCCGGCGAACACTGAAGCTTTCTTT. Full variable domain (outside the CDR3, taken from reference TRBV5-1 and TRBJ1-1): KAGVTQTPRYLIKTRGQQVTLSCSPISGHRSVSWYQQTPGQGLQFLFEYFSETQRNKGNFPGRFSGRQFSNSRSEMNVSTLELGDSALYLCASSLAPANTEAFFGQGTRLTVV.

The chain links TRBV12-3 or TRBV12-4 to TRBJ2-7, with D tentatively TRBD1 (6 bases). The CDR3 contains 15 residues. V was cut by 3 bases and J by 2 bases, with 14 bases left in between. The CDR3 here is CASSLRQGLPYEQYV. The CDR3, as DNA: TGTGCCAGCAGTTTGAGGCAGGGGCTCCCCTACGAGCAGTACGTC.

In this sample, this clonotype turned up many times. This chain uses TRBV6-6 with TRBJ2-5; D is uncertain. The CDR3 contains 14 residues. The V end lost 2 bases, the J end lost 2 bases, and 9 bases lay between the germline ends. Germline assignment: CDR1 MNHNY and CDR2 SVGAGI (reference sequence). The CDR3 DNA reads TGTGCCAGCAGTTACGCTATCGGACAAGAGACCCAGTACTTC. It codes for CASSYAIGQETQYF.

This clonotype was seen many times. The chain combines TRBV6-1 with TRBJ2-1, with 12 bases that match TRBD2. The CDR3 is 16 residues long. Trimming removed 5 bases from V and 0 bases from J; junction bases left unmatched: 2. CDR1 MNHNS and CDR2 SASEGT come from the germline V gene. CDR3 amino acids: CASSRLAGVSYNEQFF. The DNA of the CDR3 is TGTGCCAGCAGTCGACTAGCGGGAGTCTCCTACAATGAGCAGTTCTTC.

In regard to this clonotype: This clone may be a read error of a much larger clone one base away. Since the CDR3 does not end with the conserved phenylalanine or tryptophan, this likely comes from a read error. The CDR3 sequence is CASSRSETQYS. For the CDR3, the DNA is TGTGCCAGCAGTAGATCAGAGACCCAGTACTCC. The chain combines TRBV28 with TRBJ2-5; D is undetermined. The CDR3 length is 11 residues. Trimming took off 5 bases at V and 4 bases at J, with 5 bases between the two ends. Germline CDR1 and CDR2: MDHEN and SYDVKM.

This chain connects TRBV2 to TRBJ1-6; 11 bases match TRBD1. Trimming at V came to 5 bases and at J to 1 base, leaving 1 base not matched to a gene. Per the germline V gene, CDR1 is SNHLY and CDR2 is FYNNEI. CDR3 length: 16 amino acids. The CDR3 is CASSRDRGSYNSPLHF. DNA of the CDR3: TGTGCCAGCAGTCGGGACAGGGGGTCCTATAATTCACCCCTCCACTTT.

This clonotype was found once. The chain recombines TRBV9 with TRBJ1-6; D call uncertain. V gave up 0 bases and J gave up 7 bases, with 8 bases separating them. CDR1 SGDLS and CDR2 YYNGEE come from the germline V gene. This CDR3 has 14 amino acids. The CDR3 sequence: CASSVELVNSPLHF. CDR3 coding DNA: TGTGCCAGCAGCGTAGAGTTGGTAAATTCACCCCTCCACTTT.

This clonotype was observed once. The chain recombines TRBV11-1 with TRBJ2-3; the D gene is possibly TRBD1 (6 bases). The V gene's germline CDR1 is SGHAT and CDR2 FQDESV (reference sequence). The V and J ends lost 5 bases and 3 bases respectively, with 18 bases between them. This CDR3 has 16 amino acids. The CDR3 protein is CASSKSQGIGTDTQYF. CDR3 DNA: TGTGCCAGCAGCAAGAGCCAGGGGATCGGGACAGATACGCAGTATTTT. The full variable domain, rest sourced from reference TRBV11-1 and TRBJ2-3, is EAEVAQSPRYKITEKSQAVAFWCDPISGHATLYWYRQILGQGPELLVQFQDESVVDDSQLPKDRFSAERLKGVDSTLKIQPAELGDSAMYLCASSKSQGIGTDTQYFGPGTRLTVL.

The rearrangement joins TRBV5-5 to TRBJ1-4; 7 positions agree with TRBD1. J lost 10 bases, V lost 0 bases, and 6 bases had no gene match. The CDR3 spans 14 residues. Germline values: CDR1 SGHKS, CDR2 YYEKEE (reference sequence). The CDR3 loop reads CASSLVRQGRKLFF. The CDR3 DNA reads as TGTGCCAGCAGCTTGGTACGACAGGGCCGAAAACTGTTTTTT.

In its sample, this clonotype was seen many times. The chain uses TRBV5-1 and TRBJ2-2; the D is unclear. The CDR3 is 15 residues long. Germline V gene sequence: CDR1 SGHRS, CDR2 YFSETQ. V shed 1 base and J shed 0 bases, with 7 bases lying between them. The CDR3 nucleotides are TGCGCCAGCAGCTTGAATTTGCCGAACACCGGGGAGCTGTTTTTT. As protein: CASSLNLPNTGELFF.

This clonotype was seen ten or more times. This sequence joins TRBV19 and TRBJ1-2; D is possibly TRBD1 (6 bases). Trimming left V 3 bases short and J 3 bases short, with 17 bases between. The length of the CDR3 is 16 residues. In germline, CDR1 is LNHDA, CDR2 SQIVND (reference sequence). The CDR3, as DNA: TGTGCCAGTAGTATTCATGGATTGAGGGGGGACTATGGCTACACCTTC. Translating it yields CASSIHGLRGDYGYTF.

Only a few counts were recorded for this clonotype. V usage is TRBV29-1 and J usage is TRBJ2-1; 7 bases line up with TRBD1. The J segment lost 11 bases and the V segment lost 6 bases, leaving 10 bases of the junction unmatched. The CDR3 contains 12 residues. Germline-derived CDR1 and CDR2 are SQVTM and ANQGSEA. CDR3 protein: CSVNRQGNQQFF. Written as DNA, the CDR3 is TGCAGCGTCAACCGACAGGGAAATCAGCAGTTCTTC.

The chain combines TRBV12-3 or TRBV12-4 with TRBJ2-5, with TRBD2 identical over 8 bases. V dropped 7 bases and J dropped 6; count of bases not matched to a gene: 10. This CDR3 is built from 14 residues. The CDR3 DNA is TGTGCCAGCACTCTCGCGGGGGGCCTAAAGACCCAGTACTTC. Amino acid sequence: CASTLAGGLKTQYF.

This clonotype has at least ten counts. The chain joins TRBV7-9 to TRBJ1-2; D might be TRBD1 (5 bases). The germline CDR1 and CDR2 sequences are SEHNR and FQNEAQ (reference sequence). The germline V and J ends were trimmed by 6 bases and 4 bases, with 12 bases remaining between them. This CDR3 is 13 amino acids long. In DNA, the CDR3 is TGTGCCAGCAGACAAGTGCAGGGCTATGGCTACACCTTC. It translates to CASRQVQGYGYTF.

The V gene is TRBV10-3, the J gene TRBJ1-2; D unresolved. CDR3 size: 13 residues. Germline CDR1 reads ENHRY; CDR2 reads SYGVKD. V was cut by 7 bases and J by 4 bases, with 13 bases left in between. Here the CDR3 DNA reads TGTGCCATCATGGGTTACACTAGCTATGGCTACACCTTC. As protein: CAIMGYTSYGYTF.

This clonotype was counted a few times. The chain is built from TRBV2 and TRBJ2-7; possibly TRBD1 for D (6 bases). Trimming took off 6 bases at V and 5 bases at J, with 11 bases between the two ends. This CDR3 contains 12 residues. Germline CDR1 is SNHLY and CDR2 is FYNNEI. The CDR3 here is CASRQGLHEQYF. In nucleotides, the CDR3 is TGTGCCAGCAGACAGGGTCTCCACGAGCAGTACTTC.

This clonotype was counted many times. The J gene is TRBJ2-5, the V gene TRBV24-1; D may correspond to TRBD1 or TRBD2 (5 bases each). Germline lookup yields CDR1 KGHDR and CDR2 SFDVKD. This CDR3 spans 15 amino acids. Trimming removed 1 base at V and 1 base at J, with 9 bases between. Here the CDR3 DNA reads TGTGCCACCAGTGATTTTGGGGACGGCCAAGAGACCCAGTACTTC. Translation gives CATSDFGDGQETQYF.

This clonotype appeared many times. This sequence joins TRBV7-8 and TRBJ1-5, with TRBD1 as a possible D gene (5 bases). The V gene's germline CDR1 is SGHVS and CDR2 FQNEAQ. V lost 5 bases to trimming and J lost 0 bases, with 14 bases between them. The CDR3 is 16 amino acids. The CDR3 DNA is TGTGCCAGCAGCCAAACCTACAGGAATAGCAATCAGCCCCAGCATTTT. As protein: CASSQTYRNSNQPQHF.

CDR3 DNA sequence: TGTGCCACCCGGGACAGGACTCAGCGCTACGAGCAGTACTTC. Protein product: CATRDRTQRYEQYF. V is TRBV19 and J is TRBJ2-7; 8 bases agree with TRBD1. This CDR3 has 14 amino acids. The trim removed 10 bases at V and 3 bases at J, leaving 11 bases unmatched. From germline, CDR1 is LNHDA and CDR2 SQIVND (reference sequence).

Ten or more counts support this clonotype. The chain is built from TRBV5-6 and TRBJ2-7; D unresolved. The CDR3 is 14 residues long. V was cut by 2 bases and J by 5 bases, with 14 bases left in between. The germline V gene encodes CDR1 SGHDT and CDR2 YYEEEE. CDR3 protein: CASSLPSKRHEQYF. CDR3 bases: TGTGCCAGCAGCTTACCTAGTAAGAGACACGAGCAGTACTTC.